Listed below are T cell receptor beta chains from one sample, sequenced in a study of graft-versus-host responses after intestinal transplantation. Their antigens remain unidentified. Clones were read by immunoSEQ multiplex PCR, and TCRdb kept only the in-frame ones, dropping some. The data contain about 89,000 clones, roughly 90% of them singletons. Material: unstimulated CD4+ T cells sorted from spleen or lymph node cells, obtained before intestinal transplant. The receptors originated from a human donor who received an intestinal transplant. The CDR3 runs from the conserved cysteine through the conserved F or W. A D gene is named only where the DNA matches it firmly. Where a row states a size, it is once, few, many or the class of an expanded clone; other rows omit it.

v_call: TRBV9
d_call: TRBD2
j_call: TRBJ2-1
clone_size: -
cdr3_aa: CASSVAGGPYNEQFF
cdr3_nt: TGTGCCAGCAGCGTAGCGGGAGGGCCCTACAATGAGCAGTTCTTC

v_call: TRBV5-1
d_call: TRBD1
j_call: TRBJ2-1
clone_size: few
cdr3_aa: CASSSIPDRGNEQFF
cdr3_nt: TGCGCCAGCAGCTCCATACCGGACAGGGGCAATGAGCAGTTCTTC

v_call: TRBV19
d_call: TRBD1
j_call: TRBJ1-5
clone_size: -
cdr3_aa: CASSMDPDRGSDSNQPQHF
cdr3_nt: TGTGCCAGTAGTATGGACCCGGACAGGGGGTCGGATAGCAATCAGCCCCAGCATTTT

v_call: TRBV4-2
d_call: TRBD1
j_call: TRBJ2-5
clone_size: -
cdr3_aa: CASSHGDRGLQETQYF
cdr3_nt: TGTGCCAGCAGCCACGGGGACAGGGGACTTCAAGAGACCCAGTACTTC

v_call: TRBV6-6
d_call: TRBD1
j_call: TRBJ2-2
clone_size: -
cdr3_aa: CASTVKGTGQAGELFF
cdr3_nt: TGTGCCAGCACCGTCAAAGGGACAGGGCAGGCCGGGGAGCTGTTTTTT

v_call: TRBV7-5
d_call: -
j_call: TRBJ2-7
clone_size: -
cdr3_aa: CARSNGGDSSPLIPYEQYF
cdr3_nt: TGTGCCAGAAGCAATGGAGGGGACAGTTCACCCCTAATTCCCTACGAGCAGTACTTC

v_call: TRBV19
d_call: -
j_call: TRBJ1-5
clone_size: -
cdr3_aa: CASSMMNTGDQPQHF
cdr3_nt: TGTGCCAGTAGTATGATGAATACCGGGGATCAGCCCCAGCATTTT

v_call: TRBV10-1
d_call: -
j_call: TRBJ2-1
clone_size: -
cdr3_aa: CASSDRADRPSDEQFF
cdr3_nt: TGCGCCAGCAGTGACCGGGCGGATCGACCCTCAGATGAGCAGTTCTTC

v_call: TRBV7-2
d_call: -
j_call: TRBJ2-7
clone_size: -
cdr3_aa: CASSSPFYEQYF
cdr3_nt: TGTGCCAGCAGCTCCCCCTTTTACGAGCAGTACTTC

v_call: TRBV6-5
d_call: TRBD1
j_call: TRBJ2-7
clone_size: -
cdr3_aa: CASSWGGTGNEQYF
cdr3_nt: TGTGCCAGCAGTTGGGGAGGGACAGGGAATGAGCAGTACTTC